The rows below give T cell receptor beta chains drawn from one sample of a study of T cells in localized non-small cell lung cancer. The protocol was immunoSEQ multiplex PCR, while the TCRdb copy is restricted to in-frame clones and leaves out a portion. The table has about 33,000 clones, 90% seen once; the top ten hold more than 4%. This specimen was peripheral blood, taken before any cancer treatment. The source is a man aged 35 to 70 with stage I lung adenocarcinoma. Each CDR3 is given with its conserved first and last residue. D genes are given only for firm matches. A row's size may be missing; if present it is once, few, many or a size class.

d_gene: NA
abundance: NA
j_gene: TRBJ1-1
v_gene: TRBV6-5
CDR3nt: TGTGCCAGCAGTTTCCGACGGATGAACACTGAAGCTTTCTTT
CDR3aa: CASSFRRMNTEAFF

d_gene: NA
abundance: NA
j_gene: TRBJ2-3
v_gene: TRBV19
CDR3nt: TGTGCCAGTAGTACTAACCAACAGGGAATGGGAACGCAGTATTTT
CDR3aa: CASSTNQQGMGTQYF

d_gene: TRBD1
abundance: NA
j_gene: TRBJ2-3
v_gene: TRBV5-1
CDR3nt: TGCGCCAGCAGCCCGGGACAGGGCCGCACAGATACGCAGTATTTT
CDR3aa: CASSPGQGRTDTQYF

d_gene: NA
abundance: NA
j_gene: TRBJ2-1
v_gene: TRBV6-5
CDR3nt: TGTGCCAGCAGTTACTCCGGAGCCAGGGGACGAAATGAGCAGTTCTTC
CDR3aa: CASSYSGARGRNEQFF

d_gene: NA
abundance: once
j_gene: TRBJ1-6
v_gene: TRBV5-1
CDR3nt: TGCGCCAGCAGCATACTATCCGGGGGGGCTCAGAATTCACCCCTCCACTTT
CDR3aa: CASSILSGGAQNSPLHF

d_gene: NA
abundance: NA
j_gene: TRBJ1-1
v_gene: TRBV7-4
CDR3nt: TGTGCCAGCAGACAAAACCTACAGGGTTACACTGAAGCTTTCTTT
CDR3aa: CASRQNLQGYTEAFF

d_gene: TRBD1
abundance: NA
j_gene: TRBJ1-2
v_gene: TRBV13
CDR3nt: TGTGCCAGCAGGCCGCCGGGGGGCGAAGGGACAGGGAGGGCTTGGACATATGGCTACACCTTC
CDR3aa: CASRPPGGEGTGRAWTYGYTF

d_gene: NA
abundance: few
j_gene: TRBJ2-2
v_gene: TRBV5-1
CDR3nt: TGCGCCAGCAGCTTGGGTGGGGCAGGCACCGGGGAGCTGTTTTTT
CDR3aa: CASSLGGAGTGELFF

d_gene: NA
abundance: few
j_gene: TRBJ1-5
v_gene: TRBV7-9
CDR3nt: TGTGCCAGCAGCTTAGATACCAATCAGCCCCAGCATTTT
CDR3aa: CASSLDTNQPQHF

d_gene: NA
abundance: NA
j_gene: TRBJ1-5
v_gene: TRBV10-2
CDR3nt: TGCGCCAGCAGTGCTGGGATTAGCAATCAGCCCCAGCATTTT
CDR3aa: CASSAGISNQPQHF

d_gene: TRBD1
abundance: NA
j_gene: TRBJ1-5
v_gene: TRBV6-1
CDR3nt: TGTGCCAGCAGTCCCGGGACAGGGTCAAATCAGCCCCAGCATTTT
CDR3aa: CASSPGTGSNQPQHF

d_gene: NA
abundance: once
j_gene: TRBJ1-1
v_gene: TRBV29-1
CDR3nt: TGCAGCGTTGAATACAGGGAGGGAATGAACACTGAAGCTTTCTTT
CDR3aa: CSVEYREGMNTEAFF

d_gene: NA
abundance: once
j_gene: TRBJ1-1
v_gene: TRBV7-2
CDR3nt: TGTGCCAGCAGCTTAGAATGGGGTGGAACTGAAGCTTTCTTT
CDR3aa: CASSLEWGGTEAFF